This T cell receptor (beta chain) was recorded in a study of neurological immune-mediated disorders. The CDR3 contains 15 residues. In germline, CDR1 is SGHRS, CDR2 YFSETQ. V lost 5 bases to trimming and J lost 4 bases; unmatched junction nucleotides: 9. Sequencing of 15-18 subjects in each run yielded over 190 million TCR-beta sequences. TCRdb itself ran the 5' RACE reads through MiXCR, one entry per CDR3 protein. The repertoire holds under 40,000 distinct CDR3 sequences, with around 7% as singletons. This clonotype was picked up many times. V is TRBV5-1 and J is TRBJ2-3, with 8 bases that match TRBD2. The sequencing sample was made of CD4+ T cells from blood. This TCR was recovered from a man over 45 in good health. The CDR3 loop is CASSSGTSNSDTQYF. The CDR3 bases are TGCGCCAGCAGTTCCGGGACTAGTAATTCAGATACGCAGTATTTT. Drawing the rest from reference TRBV5-1 and TRBJ2-3, the complete variable domain is KAGVTQTPRYLIKTRGQQVTLSCSPISGHRSVSWYQQTPGQGLQFLFEYFSETQRNKGNFPGRFSGRQFSNSRSEMNVSTLELGDSALYLCASSSGTSNSDTQYFGPGTRLTVL.